These 18 T cell receptor beta chains were sequenced from one sample in a study of cytomegalovirus exposure and HLA in healthy donors (dated by TCRdb to about 2017). The library relied on the immunoSEQ multiplex PCR assay. A mixture of 60 forward primers for TCR Vbeta segments and 13 reverse primers for TCR Jbeta segments was used in the multiplex PCR. The clones in this table, taken by TCRdb from immuneACCESS, are in-frame only. Not every clone is retained; where verified, under half of the shortfall comes from an unresolved V gene, and the cause of the rest is unknown. Counted in this sample were approximately 210,000 clones; around 75% of them appeared once. The ten largest clones capture about 1.4% of the sample. Sample: PBMCs. Every receptor here comes from a woman in her forties or fifties in good health and CMV-seronegative.

This chain links TRBV6-1 with TRBJ2-7; D may be TRBD2 (6 bases). Germline loops: CDR1 MNHNS, CDR2 SASEGT. The CDR3 loop spans 15 amino acids. V was cut by 3 bases and J by 5 bases, with 17 bases left in between. CDR3 nucleotide sequence: TGTGCCAGCAGTGACGGGGGACCACTAGCCCACGAGCAGTACTTC. Encoded protein: CASSDGGPLAHEQYF.

The V gene is TRBV5-6, the J gene TRBJ1-1; 7 bases match TRBD1. V lost 3 bases, J lost 2 bases, and 4 bases stayed unmatched. The CDR3 loop spans 14 amino acids. The germline V gene has CDR1 SGHDT and CDR2 YYEEEE. The CDR3 nucleotides read TGTGCCAGCAGCTGGGGGGACAGAAACACTGAAGCTTTCTTT. As protein: CASSWGDRNTEAFF.

Comments on this clone: At one of its ends the junction is not consistent with the germline gene, which may arise from a read error. The chain carries TRBV4-3 and TRBJ2-1; TRBD1 is a possible D gene (6 bases). The CDR3 length is 15 residues. Germline V gene data show CDR1 as LGHNA and CDR2 as YSLEER. The DNA for the CDR3 is TGCGCCAGCAGCGACAGGTCATACTCCTACAATGGGCAGTTCTTC. Its protein is CASSDRSYSYNGQFF.

This clone was observed a few times. The chain recombines TRBV4-3 with TRBJ2-1, with D possibly being TRBD2 (5 bases). The germline V gene has CDR1 LGHNA and CDR2 YSLEER. The V and J ends lost 0 bases and 2 bases respectively, with 11 bases between them. The CDR3 covers 16 residues. CDR3 sequence (DNA): TGCGCCAGCAGCCAAGAGACTTCCGGGACCTACAATGAGCAGTTCTTC. Residues: CASSQETSGTYNEQFF.

The CDR3 coding sequence is TGTGCCAGCAGTTTGGGGCTCCCCATGGAGCAGTTCTTC. Translated, it gives CASSLGLPMEQFF. The genes are TRBV28 and TRBJ2-1; possible D gene TRBD1, 5 bases. The V and J ends lost 3 bases and 10 bases respectively, with 13 bases between them. This CDR3 has 13 amino acids. Germline CDR1 MDHEN, CDR2 SYDVKM. The full variable domain, with the rest looked up from reference TRBV28 and TRBJ2-1, is DVKVTQSSRYLVKRTGEKVFLECVQDMDHENMFWYRQDPGLGLRLIYFSYDVKMKEKGDIPEGYSVSREKKERFSLILESASTNQTSMYLCASSLGLPMEQFFGPGTRLTVL.

V gene TRBV7-9 combines with J gene TRBJ2-5, with D possibly being TRBD1 (6 bases). The germline CDR1 and CDR2 sequences are SEHNR and FQNEAQ (reference sequence). V gave up 5 bases and J gave up 0 bases, with 10 bases separating them. The CDR3 extends over 14 amino acids. As DNA, the CDR3 is TGTGCCAGCAGCGACAGGTCGTACCAAGAGACCCAGTACTTC. This sequence encodes CASSDRSYQETQYF.

The rearrangement uses TRBV10-2 and TRBJ2-3; 9 bases fit TRBD2. The CDR3 consists of 13 residues. Germline CDR1 WSHSY, CDR2 SAAADI. V was clipped by 0 bases and J by 11 bases; unmatched bases: 3. CDR3 amino acids: CASSESGSGGQYF. The CDR3 nucleotides read TGCGCCAGCAGTGAGTCAGGTAGCGGGGGGCAGTATTTT.

There are many counts of this clone. The chain employs TRBV4-3 and TRBJ1-3; 9 bases are a match to TRBD1. Germline V gene lookup returns CDR1 LGHNA and CDR2 YSLEER. The CDR3 runs 17 residues. Unmatched junction bases numbered 9, after V lost 1 base and J lost 5 bases. In DNA form, the CDR3 reads TGCGCCAGCAGCCAAGTTCGGACAGGGGTGTCAAGAAACACCATATATTTT. This translates into CASSQVRTGVSRNTIYF.

J is TRBJ2-1 and V is TRBV19, with 12 nucleotides matching TRBD2. V trimming: 1 base; J trimming: 8 bases; junction bases outside the gene matches: 3. This CDR3 is 15 amino acids long. CDR1 and CDR2 (germline): LNHDA, SQIVND (reference sequence). CDR3 amino acids: CASSIGLAGEDEQFF. CDR3 bases: TGTGCCAGTAGTATAGGACTAGCGGGAGAAGATGAGCAGTTCTTC. The full variable domain, completed using reference TRBV19 and TRBJ2-1, is DGGITQSPKYLFRKEGQNVTLSCEQNLNHDAMYWYRQDPGQGLRLIYYSQIVNDFQKGDIAEGYSVSREKKESFPLTVTSAQKNPTAFYLCASSIGLAGEDEQFFGPGTRLTVL.

The chain couples TRBV6-5 to TRBJ2-7; D perhaps matches TRBD1 (6 bases). CDR1 and CDR2 (germline): MNHEY, SVGAGI. Trimming removed 0 bases from V and 4 bases from J, with 13 bases in between. This CDR3 has 15 residues. In nucleotides, the CDR3 is TGTGCCAGCAGTTACTCGCAGGGGCGGACATACGAGCAGTACTTC. This codes for CASSYSQGRTYEQYF.

This chain uses TRBV6-6 with TRBJ1-5, with D possibly TRBD1 on 5 matching bases. The ends were cut back, 1 base at V and 6 bases at J, with 7 bases in the middle. Germline V gene data show CDR1 as MNHNY and CDR2 as SVGAGI (reference sequence). The CDR3 spans 13 residues. The CDR3 is CASSYFTGQPQHF. Here the CDR3 DNA reads TGTGCCAGCAGTTACTTTACAGGTCAGCCCCAGCATTTT.

J is TRBJ2-4 and V is TRBV19; 7 bases map to TRBD2. Per the germline V gene, CDR1 is LNHDA and CDR2 is SQIVND (reference sequence). This CDR3 region has 20 residues. V was clipped by 3 bases and J by 2 bases; unmatched bases: 19. The CDR3 here is CASSMFLAGVNTGTKNIQYF. CDR3 bases: TGTGCCAGTAGTATGTTTCTTGCGGGAGTAAACACCGGGACCAAAAACATTCAGTACTTC. The whole variable domain, remainder taken from reference TRBV19 and TRBJ2-4, is DGGITQSPKYLFRKEGQNVTLSCEQNLNHDAMYWYRQDPGQGLRLIYYSQIVNDFQKGDIAEGYSVSREKKESFPLTVTSAQKNPTAFYLCASSMFLAGVNTGTKNIQYFGAGTRLSVL.

The chain's CDR3 is CASSHRKLTGGINSPLHF. The CDR3 nucleotides read TGTGCCAGTAGTCATAGGAAACTCACAGGGGGCATCAATTCACCCCTCCACTTT. The chain joins TRBV19 to TRBJ1-6; 9 bases match TRBD1. Germline V gene data show CDR1 as LNHDA and CDR2 as SQIVND (reference sequence). This CDR3 is 18 amino acids long. V shed 5 bases and J 7 bases; nucleotides not matched to a gene: 15.

The V gene is TRBV28, the J gene TRBJ1-1, with 7 bases fitting TRBD1. The germline gives CDR1 MDHEN, CDR2 SYDVKM. Germline trimming cut 4 bases from V and 1 base from J; bases unmatched to any gene: 9. There are 16 residues in the CDR3. CDR3 amino acids: CASSYQLTGWNTEAFF. The CDR3 region has the DNA TGTGCCAGCAGTTACCAACTGACAGGGTGGAACACTGAAGCTTTCTTT.

This chain connects TRBV11-2 to TRBJ2-7; no clear D gene. Germline V lookup: CDR1 SGHAT, CDR2 FQNNGV. The CDR3 covers 15 residues. Trimming cost V 0 bases and J 0 bases, with 9 bases left between them. CDR3 amino acids: CASSLDRLSSYEQYF. The CDR3 nucleotides read TGTGCCAGCAGCTTAGACCGACTGAGCTCCTACGAGCAGTACTTC.

This clone has only one observation. This CDR3 reads CASSDRGRDTQYF. The CDR3 nucleotides are TGTGCCAGCAGTGACAGGGGGCGGGATACGCAGTATTTT. V usage is TRBV27 and J usage is TRBJ2-3; 10 bases line up with TRBD1. CDR1 is MNHEY, CDR2 SMNVEV, per germline (reference sequence). The CDR3 runs to 13 residues. With 5 bases clipped from V and 6 bases from J, the junction kept 2 bases outside the gene matches.

This clone has only one observation. The chain combines TRBV11-2 with TRBJ2-2; D not resolved. Germline V gives CDR1 SGHAT, CDR2 FQNNGV. The V and J ends lost 5 bases and 0 bases respectively, with 7 bases between them. This CDR3 is built from 14 residues. The CDR3 loop reads CASSQITNTGELFF. The CDR3 nucleotides read TGTGCCAGCAGCCAGATTACGAACACCGGGGAGCTGTTTTTT.

The chain has TRBV7-2 and TRBJ2-7; D perhaps matches TRBD2 (6 bases). V lost 1 base and J 2 bases, leaving 12 bases between the germline ends. Germline values: CDR1 SGHTA, CDR2 FQGNSA. The CDR3 is made up of 15 amino acids. The CDR3 is CASSLEAAGTYEQYF. DNA for the CDR3: TGTGCCAGCAGCTTAGAAGCGGCGGGAACCTACGAGCAGTACTTC. Combining the CDR3 with reference TRBV7-2 and TRBJ2-7 gives the whole variable domain GAGVSQSPSNKVTEKGKDVELRCDPISGHTALYWYRQSLGQGLEFLIYFQGNSAPDKSGLPSDRFSAERTGGSVSTLTIQRTQQEDSAVYLCASSLEAAGTYEQYFGPGTRLTVT.